Shown below are 10 T cell receptor beta chains from a single sample sequenced in a study of T-cell memory formation after mild COVID-19. In TCRdb, the 5' RACE reads were re-called with MiXCR into one record per CDR3 protein. The table lists 550,000 to 600,000 distinct CDR3 sequences, about 22% of them singletons, with about 8.4% in the top ten. The sample was PBMCs or a T cell subset sorted from them (not recorded which). Every receptor here comes from an adult woman who had mild COVID-19 (a few samples of this study predate the infection). Cell type and time point are not known.

This clonotype appeared a few times. This chain joins TRBV11-2 and TRBJ2-1, with 14 bases matching TRBD2. Germline CDR1 reads SGHAT; CDR2 reads FQNNGV. CDR3 length: 15 residues. V shed 5 bases and J 10 bases; nucleotides not matched to a gene: 7. The CDR3 DNA reads TGTGCCAGCAGCCCCACGGGGACTAGCGGGGGAGAGCAGTTCTTC. It yields the protein CASSPTGTSGGEQFF.

The chain employs TRBV30 and TRBJ2-7; weak D call: TRBD1 (5 bases). The CDR3 length is 14 residues. Trimming took off 4 bases at V and 5 bases at J, with 18 bases between the two ends. The V gene's germline CDR1 is GTSNPN and CDR2 SVGIG (reference sequence). In nucleotides, the CDR3 is TGTGCCTGGACCCCGTTGTTAGGGGTCCACGAGCAGTACTTC. The encoded protein is CAWTPLLGVHEQYF. Based on the CDR3 plus reference TRBV30 and TRBJ2-7, the full variable domain is SQTIHQWPATLVQPVGSPLSLECTVEGTSNPNLYWYRQAAGRGLQLLFYSVGIGQISSEVPQNLSASRPQDRQFILSSKKLLLSDSGFYLCAWTPLLGVHEQYFGPGTRLTVT.

The CDR3 coding sequence is TGTGCCACCAGCCCCGGACTAGCGGGGGGTCAAGAGACCCAGTACTTC. It is translated as CATSPGLAGGQETQYF. This chain joins TRBV15 and TRBJ2-5; 14 bases match TRBD2. Germline lookup yields CDR1 LNHNV and CDR2 YYDKDF (reference sequence). Losses at the gene ends were 5 bases for V and 2 bases for J; bases not matched to a gene: 4. The CDR3 extends over 16 amino acids.

V and J are TRBV29-1 and TRBJ2-1; D may be TRBD1 (6 bases). The CDR3 totals 14 residues. The germline CDR1 and CDR2 sequences are SQVTM and ANQGSEA. V was pared by 5 bases and J by 3 bases, with 14 bases between. The CDR3: CSVWGQPNYNEQFF. CDR3 DNA: TGCAGCGTTTGGGGACAACCGAACTACAATGAGCAGTTCTTC.

This clonotype was seen more than once but under ten times. V usage is TRBV4-1 and J usage is TRBJ2-5; 11 positions match TRBD1. The V and J ends lost 1 base and 4 bases, in that order; junction bases with no gene match: 5. The CDR3 loop spans 16 amino acids. Germline CDR1 and CDR2: MGHRA and YSYEKL. The CDR3 protein is CASSQAVGQGVETQYF. The CDR3 DNA reads as TGCGCCAGCAGCCAAGCCGTGGGACAGGGGGTAGAGACCCAGTACTTC.

This clonotype appeared many times. The chain is built from TRBV9 and TRBJ2-3; a possible D gene is TRBD2 (5 bases). V lost 2 bases, J lost 2 bases, and 12 bases lay in between. The germline gives CDR1 SGDLS, CDR2 YYNGEE. CDR3 size: 15 residues. The CDR3 is CASSVTGILTDTQYF. CDR3 DNA sequence: TGTGCCAGCAGCGTTACCGGGATACTCACAGATACGCAGTATTTT.

This clonotype was seen more than once but under ten times. The chain is built from TRBV7-3 and TRBJ1-2; no clear D gene. V was trimmed by 5 bases and J by 10 bases, leaving 17 bases between them. Germline values: CDR1 SGHTA, CDR2 FQGTGA. The CDR3 has 13 residues. The CDR3 DNA is TGTGCCAGCAGCCCCGGAGGTGGCAACGACTACACCTTC. Its translation: CASSPGGGNDYTF.

This chain joins TRBV20-1 and TRBJ2-1, with 10 bases aligning to TRBD2. The CDR3 consists of 16 residues. Germline V CDR1 and CDR2: DFQATT, SNEGSKA (reference sequence). The junction had 10 bases not matched to a gene; V was cut back by 6 bases and J by 2 bases. The CDR3 region is CSADPSGSYTYNEQFF. The CDR3 DNA follows: TGCAGTGCCGACCCTAGCGGGAGTTACACCTACAATGAGCAGTTCTTC.

This clonotype was seen only a few times. The CDR3 protein is CASSTTLASTDTQYF. Written as DNA, the CDR3 is TGTGCCAGCAGCACAACACTAGCGTCCACAGATACGCAGTATTTT. V usage is TRBV13 and J usage is TRBJ2-3, with 7 bases lining up with TRBD2. The CDR3 contains 15 residues. With V trimmed by 5 bases and J by 2 bases, 7 bases remained unmatched. Germline assignment: CDR1 PRHDT and CDR2 FYEKMQ (reference sequence).

This chain links TRBV7-8 with TRBJ1-1; D remains unclear. This CDR3 is built from 13 residues. Germline CDR1 SGHVS, CDR2 FQNEAQ. Trimming shortened V by 2 bases and J by 0 bases, and 4 bases separated the two germline ends. The CDR3 DNA sequence: TGTGCCAGCAGCTTAAGACTGAACACTGAAGCTTTCTTT. Its translation is CASSLRLNTEAFF.